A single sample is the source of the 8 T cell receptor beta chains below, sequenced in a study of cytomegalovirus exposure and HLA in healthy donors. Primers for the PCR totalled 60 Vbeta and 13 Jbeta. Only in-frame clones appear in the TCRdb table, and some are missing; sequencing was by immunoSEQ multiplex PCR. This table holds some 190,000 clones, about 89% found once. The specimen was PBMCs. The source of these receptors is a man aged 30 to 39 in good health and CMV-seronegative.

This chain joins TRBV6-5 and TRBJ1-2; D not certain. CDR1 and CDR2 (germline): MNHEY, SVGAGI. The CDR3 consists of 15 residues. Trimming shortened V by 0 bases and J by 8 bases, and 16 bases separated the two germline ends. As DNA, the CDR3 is TGTGCCAGCAGTTACTCGCGGACTCAAGGGTTGGGCTACACCTTC. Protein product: CASSYSRTQGLGYTF.

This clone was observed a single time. In DNA, the CDR3 is TGTGCCAGTAGTCCCCACAGGGGGCGGAACTCCTACGAGCAGTACTTC. It specifies CASSPHRGRNSYEQYF. The rearrangement uses TRBV19 and TRBJ2-7; 9 bases map to TRBD1. Germline CDR1 LNHDA, CDR2 SQIVND (reference sequence). The J segment lost 0 bases and the V segment lost 5 bases, leaving 8 bases of the junction unmatched. This CDR3 spans 16 amino acids.

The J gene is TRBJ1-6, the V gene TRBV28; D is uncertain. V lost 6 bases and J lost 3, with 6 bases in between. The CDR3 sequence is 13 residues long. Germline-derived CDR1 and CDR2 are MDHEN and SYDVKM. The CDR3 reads CASREGYNSPLHF. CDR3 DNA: TGTGCCAGCAGGGAGGGCTATAATTCACCCCTCCACTTT.

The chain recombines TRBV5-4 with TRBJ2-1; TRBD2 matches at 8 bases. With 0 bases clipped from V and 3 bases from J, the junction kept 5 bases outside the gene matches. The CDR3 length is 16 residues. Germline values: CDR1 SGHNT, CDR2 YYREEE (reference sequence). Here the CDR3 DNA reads TGTGCCAGCAGCTTGGACCCCGGGAGGGGCTACAATGAGCAGTTCTTC. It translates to CASSLDPGRGYNEQFF.

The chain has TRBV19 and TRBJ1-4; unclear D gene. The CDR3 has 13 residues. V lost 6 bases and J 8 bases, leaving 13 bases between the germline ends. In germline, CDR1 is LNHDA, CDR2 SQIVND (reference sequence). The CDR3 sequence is CASSNRWEEKLFF. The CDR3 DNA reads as TGTGCCAGTAGCAATCGGTGGGAGGAAAAACTGTTTTTT.

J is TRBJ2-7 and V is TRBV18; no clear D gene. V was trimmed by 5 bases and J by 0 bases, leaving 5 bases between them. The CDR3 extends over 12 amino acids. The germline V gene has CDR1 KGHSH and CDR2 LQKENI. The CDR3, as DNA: TGTGCCAGCTCATCGAGCTCCTACGAGCAGTACTTC. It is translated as CASSSSSYEQYF.

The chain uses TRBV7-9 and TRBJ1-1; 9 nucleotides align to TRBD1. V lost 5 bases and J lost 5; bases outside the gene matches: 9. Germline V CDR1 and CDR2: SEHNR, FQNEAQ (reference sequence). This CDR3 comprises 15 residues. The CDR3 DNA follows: TGTGCCAGCAGCAGCAGGGACAGGGTGGGAACTGAAGCTTTCTTT. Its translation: CASSSRDRVGTEAFF.

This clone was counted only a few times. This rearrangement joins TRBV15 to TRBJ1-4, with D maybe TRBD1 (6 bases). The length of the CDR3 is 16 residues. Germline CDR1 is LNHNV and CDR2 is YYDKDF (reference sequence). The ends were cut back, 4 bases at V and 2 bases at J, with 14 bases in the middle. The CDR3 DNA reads TGTGCCACCAGCACCCTCGACAGGATTACTAATGAAAAACTGTTTTTT. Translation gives CATSTLDRITNEKLFF. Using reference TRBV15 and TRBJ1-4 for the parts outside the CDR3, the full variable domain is DAMVIQNPRYQVTQFGKPVTLSCSQTLNHNVMYWYQQKSSQAPKLLFHYYDKDFNNEADTPDNFQSRRPNTSFCFLDIRSPGLGDTAMYLCATSTLDRITNEKLFFGSGTQLSVL.